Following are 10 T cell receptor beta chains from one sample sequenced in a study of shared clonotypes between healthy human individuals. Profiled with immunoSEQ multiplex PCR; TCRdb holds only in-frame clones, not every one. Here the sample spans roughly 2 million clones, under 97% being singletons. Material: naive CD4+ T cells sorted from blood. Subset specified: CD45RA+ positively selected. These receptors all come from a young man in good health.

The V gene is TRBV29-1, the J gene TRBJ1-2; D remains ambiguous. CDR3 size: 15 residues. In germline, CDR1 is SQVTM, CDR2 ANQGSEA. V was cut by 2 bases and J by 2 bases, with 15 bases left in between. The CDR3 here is CSVEPTSRLNYGYTF. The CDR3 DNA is TGCAGCGTTGAACCCACTAGCAGGCTAAACTATGGCTACACCTTC.

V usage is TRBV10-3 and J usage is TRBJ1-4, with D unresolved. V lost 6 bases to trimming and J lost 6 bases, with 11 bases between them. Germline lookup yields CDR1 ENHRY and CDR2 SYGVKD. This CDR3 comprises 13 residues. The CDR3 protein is CAIRSGVDEKLFF. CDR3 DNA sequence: TGTGCCATCAGGTCCGGGGTCGATGAAAAACTGTTTTTT.

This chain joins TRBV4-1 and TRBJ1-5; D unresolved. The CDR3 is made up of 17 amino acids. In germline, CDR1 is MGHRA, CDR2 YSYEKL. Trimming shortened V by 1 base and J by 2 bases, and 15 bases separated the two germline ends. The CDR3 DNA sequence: TGCGCCAGCAGCCAAGGATTAATAGGCTTGGGCAATCAGCCCCAGCATTTT. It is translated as CASSQGLIGLGNQPQHF.

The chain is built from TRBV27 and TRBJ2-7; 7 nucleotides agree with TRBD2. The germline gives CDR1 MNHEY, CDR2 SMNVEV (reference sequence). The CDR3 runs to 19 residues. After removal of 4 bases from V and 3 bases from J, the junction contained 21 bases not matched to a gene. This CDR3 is CASSSLGRGRDPRRYEQYF. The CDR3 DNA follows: TGTGCCAGCAGTTCCCTAGGGAGGGGCCGAGATCCAAGGCGCTACGAGCAGTACTTC.

CDR3 in DNA: TGCGCCAGCAGCTCGATAGGACAAAATGAGCAGTTCTTC. Its translation is CASSSIGQNEQFF. The V and J genes are TRBV5-1 and TRBJ2-1, with D perhaps matching TRBD1 (5 bases). V was shortened by 3 bases and J by 7 bases, with 11 bases between the two germline ends. The germline V gene has CDR1 SGHRS and CDR2 YFSETQ. The CDR3 has 13 amino acids.

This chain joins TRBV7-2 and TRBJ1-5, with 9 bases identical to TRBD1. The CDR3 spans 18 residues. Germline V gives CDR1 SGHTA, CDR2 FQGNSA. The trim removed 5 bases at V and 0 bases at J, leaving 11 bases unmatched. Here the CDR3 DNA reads TGTGCCAGCAGCCCGGGACAGGGCACTGGGGTTAGCAATCAGCCCCAGCATTTT. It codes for CASSPGQGTGVSNQPQHF.

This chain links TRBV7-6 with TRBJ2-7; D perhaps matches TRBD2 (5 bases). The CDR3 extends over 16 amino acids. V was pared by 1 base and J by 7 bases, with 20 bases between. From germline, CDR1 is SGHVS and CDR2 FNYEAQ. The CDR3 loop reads CASSLGAQRPQREQYF. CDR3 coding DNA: TGTGCCAGCAGCTTAGGGGCGCAGCGGCCCCAGAGGGAGCAGTACTTC.

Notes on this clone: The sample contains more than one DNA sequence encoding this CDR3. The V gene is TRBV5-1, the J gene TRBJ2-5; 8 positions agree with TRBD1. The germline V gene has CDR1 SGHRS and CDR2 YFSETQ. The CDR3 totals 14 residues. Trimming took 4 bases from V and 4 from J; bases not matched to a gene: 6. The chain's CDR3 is CASSPGTGGETQYF. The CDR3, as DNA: TGCGCCAGCAGCCCCGGGACAGGCGGAGAGACCCAGTACTTC. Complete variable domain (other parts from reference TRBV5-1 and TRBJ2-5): KAGVTQTPRYLIKTRGQQVTLSCSPISGHRSVSWYQQTPGQGLQFLFEYFSETQRNKGNFPGRFSGRQFSNSRSEMNVSTLELGDSALYLCASSPGTGGETQYFGPGTRLLVL.

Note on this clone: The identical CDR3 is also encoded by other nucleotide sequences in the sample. Written as DNA, the CDR3 is TGTGCCAGCAGTGAATCAGGAGGGGGCTCCTACGAGCAGTACTTC. Amino acids: CASSESGGGSYEQYF. The V call is TRBV25-1, the J call TRBJ2-7; the D call may be TRBD1 or TRBD2 (6 bases each). CDR3 length: 15 amino acids. The V end lost 1 base, the J end lost 0 bases, and 10 bases lay between the germline ends. Germline assignment: CDR1 MGHDK and CDR2 SYGVNS.

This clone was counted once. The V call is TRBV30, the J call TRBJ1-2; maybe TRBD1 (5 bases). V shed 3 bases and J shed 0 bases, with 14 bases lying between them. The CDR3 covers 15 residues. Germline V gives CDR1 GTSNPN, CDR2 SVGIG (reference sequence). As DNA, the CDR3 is TGTGCCTGGAGGCCCGGGAAGGGACCTAACTATGGCTACACCTTC. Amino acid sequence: CAWRPGKGPNYGYTF. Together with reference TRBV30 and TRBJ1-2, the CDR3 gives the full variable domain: SQTIHQWPATLVQPVGSPLSLECTVEGTSNPNLYWYRQAAGRGLQLLFYSVGIGQISSEVPQNLSASRPQDRQFILSSKKLLLSDSGFYLCAWRPGKGPNYGYTFGSGTRLTVV.